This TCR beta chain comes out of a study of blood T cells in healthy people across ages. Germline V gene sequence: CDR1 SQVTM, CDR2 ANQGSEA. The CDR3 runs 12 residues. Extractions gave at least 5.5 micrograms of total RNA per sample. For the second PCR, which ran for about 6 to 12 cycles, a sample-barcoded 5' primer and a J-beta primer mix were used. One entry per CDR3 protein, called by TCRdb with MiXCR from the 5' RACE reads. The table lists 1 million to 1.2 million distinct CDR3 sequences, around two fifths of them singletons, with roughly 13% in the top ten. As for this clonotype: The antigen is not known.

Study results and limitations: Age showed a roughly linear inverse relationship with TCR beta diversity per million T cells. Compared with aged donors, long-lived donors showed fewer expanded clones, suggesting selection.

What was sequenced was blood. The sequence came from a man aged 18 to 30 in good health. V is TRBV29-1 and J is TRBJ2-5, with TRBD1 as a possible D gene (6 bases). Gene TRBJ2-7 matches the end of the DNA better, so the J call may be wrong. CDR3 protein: CSVRTDNYEQYF. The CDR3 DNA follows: TGCAGCGTACGGACAGACAACTACGAGCAGTACTTC.